This TCR beta chain was identified during a study of blood T cell repertoires in COVID-19. Background on the study: Acute and convalescent COVID-19 samples came from the United States, Italy and Spain.

Method: immunoSEQ multiplex PCR; TCRdb's copy keeps in-frame clones and lacks some. The table includes about 87,000 clones, around 84% detected once. The sample comprised peripheral blood. The TCR comes from a man between 35 and 55 years old with acute or convalescent COVID-19.

CDR3 bases: TGTGCCAGCGGACAGGGACGATCGAACACCGGGGAGCTGTTTTTT. As protein: CASGQGRSNTGELFF. The V and J genes are TRBV6-5 and TRBJ2-2, with TRBD1 matching 8 bases. With V trimmed by 8 bases and J by 0 bases, 5 bases remained unmatched. Germline CDR1 MNHEY, CDR2 SVGAGI. The CDR3 sequence is 15 residues long.